The 29 T cell receptor beta chains presented below share a single source sample, sequenced in a study of tumor-infiltrating lymphocytes in primary liver carcinoma. Unsorted bulk tissue of about 18-34 mg yielded co-extracted RNA and DNA. Researchers generated TCR beta cDNA from approximately 0.55 ug of total RNA, relying on a constant-region primer. Slightly modified ARM-PCR, run as three nested multiplex PCR rounds, produced the TCR beta libraries. The first two PCR rounds used TRBV1-TRBV30 forward primers with a C-beta reverse primer, about 10 cycles each. MiXCR, applied by TCRdb to the multiplex PCR reads, yields one record per CDR3 protein. Among fewer than 150,000 distinct CDR3 sequences listed, 55% to 75% were seen once. Input material: liver tumor tissue from sampling region 1. Subset meaning: tumor region T1, superior pole. The origin of the receptors is a woman in her sixties or seventies with primary liver carcinoma and hepatitis B virus infection.

This clonotype appeared a single time. A much larger clone differs by one base, so this may be a read error. The rearrangement joins TRBV29-1 to TRBJ1-1, with D tentatively TRBD1 (5 bases). Germline V gives CDR1 SQVTM, CDR2 ANQGSEA. V lost 6 bases and J lost 4, with 15 bases in between. CDR3 length equals 13 residues. CDR3 coding DNA: TGCAGCGTCCTGGGGTGGGGGAGCACTGAAGCTTTCTTT. It codes for CSVLGWGSTEAFF.

The gene calls are TRBV6-6 and TRBJ1-2; D is undetermined. The CDR3 loop spans 15 amino acids. V lost 6 bases and J 4 bases, leaving 18 bases between the germline ends. Looked up from germline, CDR1 is MNHNY and CDR2 is SVGAGI (reference sequence). CDR3 coding DNA: TGTGCCAGCAGCCACGGGCCCCTAGACGGCTATGGCTACACCTTC. Translating gives CASSHGPLDGYGYTF.

Regarding this clonotype: Sequence at one end of the junction differs from germline and may be a read error. This sequence joins TRBV14 and TRBJ2-7, with D perhaps matching TRBD1 (5 bases). Germline V lookup: CDR1 SGHDN, CDR2 FVKESK. The CDR3 runs to 19 residues. CDR3 region: CASGQEVGRRRDSPYEQYF. CDR3 DNA: TGTGCCAGCGGCCAAGAGGTGGGGCGACGACGAGACTCTCCCTACGAGCAGTACTTC.

In regard to this clonotype: An end of the junction differs from the germline gene, which may be a read error. The chain couples TRBV10-3 to TRBJ2-7; 9 bases line up with TRBD1. The CDR3 consists of 15 residues. Germline V gene sequence: CDR1 ENHRY, CDR2 SYGVKD. The CDR3 bases are TGTCCCATTAACCCTGGGGGGACAGGGAACTACGAGCAATACTTC. Encoded protein: CPINPGGTGNYEQYF.

The chain employs TRBV10-3 and TRBJ1-6; possibly TRBD1 for D (5 bases). The CDR3 spans 12 residues. The germline V and J ends were trimmed by 8 bases and 6 bases, with 8 bases remaining between them. Germline V gene lookup returns CDR1 ENHRY and CDR2 SYGVKD. CDR3 coding DNA: TGTGCCATCGGACACCTTAATTCACCCCTCCACTTT. Residues: CAIGHLNSPLHF.

Concerning this clonotype itself: A much larger clone differs by one base, so this may be a read error. V gene TRBV29-1 combines with J gene TRBJ2-7; 7 bases agree with TRBD1. The CDR3 loop spans 12 amino acids. Germline V gene data show CDR1 as SQVTM and CDR2 as ANQGSEA. The DNA for the CDR3 is TGCAGCGCCCTGCGAGGGGGCTACGAGCAGCACTTC. Amino acid sequence: CSALRGGYEQHF.

The V call is TRBV5-4, the J call TRBJ2-7, with a tentative D call TRBD1 (6 bases). Between the trimmed V and J ends, which lost 5 bases and 7 bases, there was a span of 25 bases. The CDR3 has 16 residues. Germline assignment: CDR1 SGHNT and CDR2 YYREEE (reference sequence). CDR3 bases: TGTGCCAGCAGGGACAGTGGCGTACCCGGAGGACGGGAGCAGTACTTC. It is translated as CASRDSGVPGGREQYF.

For this clonotype: One junction end does not reproduce the germline sequence, and a read error may be involved. The chain is built from TRBV11-1 and TRBJ2-5; D is unresolved. CDR1 and CDR2 (germline): SGHAT, FQDESV (reference sequence). The CDR3 consists of 15 residues. CDR3 coding DNA: TGTGCTAGCAGCCCTCAGCAACAGCCCCAAGAGACCCAGTACTTC. Translated: CASSPQQQPQETQYF.

In regard to this clonotype: At one boundary the junction diverges from the germline segment, which might be a read error. The J gene is TRBJ2-3, the V gene TRBV28; D may be TRBD1 or TRBD2 (5 bases each). The germline gives CDR1 MDHEN, CDR2 SYDVKM. There are 17 residues in the CDR3. The DNA of the CDR3 is TGTGCCTGCAGTGGCCGGGACCATCTAAGTCCCACAGATACGCAGTATTTT. Protein product: CACSGRDHLSPTDTQYF. Filled out from reference TRBV28 and TRBJ2-3, the complete variable domain reads DVKVTQSSRYLVKRTGEKVFLECVQDMDHENMFWYRQDPGLGLRLIYFSYDVKMKEKGDIPEGYSVSREKKERFSLILESASTNQTSMYLCACSGRDHLSPTDTQYFGPGTRLTVL.

Notes on this clonotype: A read error may account for a junction end that differs from germline. The chain combines TRBV5-4 with TRBJ2-2; no clear D gene. From germline, CDR1 is SGHNT and CDR2 YYREEE (reference sequence). This CDR3 contains 13 residues. CDR3 amino acids: CDSSLRETGELFF. The CDR3, as DNA: TGTGACAGCAGCTTGAGAGAAACCGGGGAGCTGTTTTTT.

As concerns this clonotype: A much larger clone lies one base from this, so it may be a read error. CDR3 sequence: CASSQGQAGTDMQYF. The CDR3 nucleotides read TGTGCCAGCAGCCAAGGCCAGGCAGGCACAGATATGCAGTATTTT. The chain carries TRBV4-2 and TRBJ2-3; D unresolved. The CDR3 is 15 residues long. The germline V gene encodes CDR1 LGHNA and CDR2 YNFKEQ.

This clonotype appeared a few times. This CDR3 is CASSAPTRNEQFF. The CDR3 coding sequence is TGTGCCAGCAGTGCCCCGACAAGAAATGAGCAGTTCTTC. The V gene is TRBV28, the J gene TRBJ2-1; no firm D call. CDR1 and CDR2 from the germline V gene are MDHEN and SYDVKM. The V end lost 5 bases, the J end lost 7 bases, and 12 bases lay between the germline ends. The CDR3 extends over 13 amino acids.

V usage is TRBV7-8 and J usage is TRBJ2-5, with 7 bases lining up with TRBD2. The CDR3 consists of 16 residues. In germline, CDR1 is SGHVS, CDR2 FQNEAQ. The V segment lost 5 bases and the J segment 4 bases; nucleotides outside the gene matches: 13. The CDR3 spells CASSPQTSSSLETQYF. CDR3 coding DNA: TGTGCCAGCAGCCCCCAGACTAGCAGTTCGTTAGAGACCCAGTACTTC.

The sample holds a few counts of this clonotype. The gene calls are TRBV24-1 and TRBJ2-5, with TRBD2 matching over 9 bases. This CDR3 contains 17 residues. Losses at the gene ends were 5 bases for V and 2 bases for J; bases not matched to a gene: 11. Germline V gene lookup returns CDR1 KGHDR and CDR2 SFDVKD. CDR3 protein: CATSAPGASGKQETQYF. CDR3 nucleotides: TGTGCCACCAGTGCCCCCGGGGCTAGCGGGAAACAAGAGACCCAGTACTTC.

Note on this clonotype: One end of the junction fails to match germline, which may point to a read error. The V call is TRBV11-3, the J call TRBJ2-1, with 8 bases fitting TRBD2. Germline values: CDR1 SGHNT, CDR2 YENEEA. The CDR3 contains 15 residues. CDR3 region: CASRPRGSGNTEQFF. DNA for the CDR3: TGTGCCAGCAGACCTCGGGGTAGCGGGAACACTGAGCAGTTCTTT.

In the case of this clonotype: This clone may be a read error of a much larger clone one base away. The chain employs TRBV29-1 and TRBJ2-7; 8 bases fit TRBD1. The CDR3 sequence is 12 residues long. Germline CDR1 reads SQVTM; CDR2 reads ANQGSEA. After removal of 6 bases from V and 5 bases from J, the junction contained 6 bases not matched to a gene. CDR3 loop: CSVLTGVDEQYF. The CDR3 DNA reads TGCAGCGTCCTGACAGGGGTGGACGAGCAGTACTTC.

On this clonotype itself: One end of the junction does not line up with germline, which may come from a read error. The J gene is TRBJ2-7, the V gene TRBV14, with D perhaps TRBD1 or TRBD2 (6 bases each). Germline CDR1 and CDR2: SGHDN and FVKESK. The CDR3 covers 14 residues. For the CDR3, the DNA is TGTGCCAGCAGCCTGGCCGGGGCAGGGGAGGAGCAATACTTC. This translates into CASSLAGAGEEQYF. Together with reference TRBV14 and TRBJ2-7, the CDR3 gives the full variable domain: EAGVTQFPSHSVIEKGQTVTLRCDPISGHDNLYWYRRVMGKEIKFLLHFVKESKQDESGMPNNRFLAERTGGTYSTLKVQPAELEDSGVYFCASSLAGAGEEQYFGPGTRLTVT.

With respect to this clonotype: One base away lies a much larger clone, so this may be a sequencing read error. The chain links TRBV11-2 to TRBJ2-5; TRBD1 aligns across 9 bases. The CDR3 is made up of 18 amino acids. Trimming cost V 2 bases and J 9 bases; bases outside gene matches: 19. Germline CDR1 SGHAT, CDR2 FQNNGV. CDR3 coding DNA: TGTGCCAGCAGCTTAACCCCGACAGGGGGGGAAGAGGTGGAGGCCCAGTACTTC. Amino acids: CASSLTPTGGEEVEAQYF.

Regarding this clonotype: The junction departs from germline at one end; a sequencing error may be responsible. The V gene is TRBV11-3, the J gene TRBJ1-1; D unresolved. The CDR3 is 14 residues long. Germline CDR1 reads SGHNT; CDR2 reads YENEEA. In DNA form, the CDR3 reads TGTACCAGCAGCCAGAACGGCTTAAACACTGAAGCTTTCTTT. Translation gives CTSSQNGLNTEAFF.

On this clonotype: One base away lies a much larger clone, so this may be a sequencing read error. The chain couples TRBV7-8 to TRBJ1-1; perhaps TRBD1 as D (6 bases). The length of the CDR3 is 12 residues. The V gene's germline CDR1 is SGHVS and CDR2 FQNEAQ. The CDR3 sequence: CASSLWGAEDFF. The CDR3 DNA sequence: TGTGCCAGCAGCTTATGGGGGGCTGAAGATTTCTTT.

Concerning this clonotype: A much larger clone is a single base away; this may be a read error. This chain links TRBV5-1 with TRBJ1-2; D gene ambiguous. Germline V gene lookup returns CDR1 SGHRS and CDR2 YFSETQ. The CDR3 contains 13 residues. The CDR3 loop reads CSSSLESTRGYTF. The CDR3 DNA is TGCTCCAGCAGCTTGGAGTCTACGCGGGGCTACACCTTC.

This clonotype showed up just a few times. A much larger clone lies one base from this, so it may be a read error. The V call is TRBV12-3 or TRBV12-4, the J call TRBJ2-7; D might be TRBD1 (5 bases). The CDR3 runs to 13 residues. The CDR3 bases are TGTGCCAGCTGTTTAGGGGCAGTCTACGAGCAGTACTTC. Protein: CASCLGAVYEQYF.

V usage is TRBV28 and J usage is TRBJ2-1; D assignment may be TRBD1 or TRBD2 (6 bases each). Trimming removed 3 bases at V and 0 bases at J, with 18 bases between. The CDR3 is 18 amino acids. Germline V lookup: CDR1 MDHEN, CDR2 SYDVKM. Here the CDR3 DNA reads TGTGCCAGCAGTTTGTCTAGGGGGGCGAGGAGCTCCTACAATGAGCAGTTCTTC. As protein: CASSLSRGARSSYNEQFF.

Comment on this clonotype: Lacking the conserved final phenylalanine or tryptophan, this CDR3 likely reflects a read error. The V call is TRBV11-2, the J call TRBJ2-3; D is perhaps TRBD1 (5 bases). The V end was cut by 3 bases, the J end by 6 bases, with 19 bases between. This CDR3 is built from 16 residues. Germline V CDR1 and CDR2: SGHAT, FQNNGV. The CDR3 reads CASSFRLARGVDTQYS. The CDR3, as DNA: TGTGCCAGCAGCTTTCGACTGGCAAGGGGCGTGGATACGCAGTATTCT.

Concerning this clonotype itself: This may stem from a read error, because a much larger clone lies one nucleotide away. The gene calls are TRBV12-3 or TRBV12-4 and TRBJ2-1; D unresolved. V was trimmed by 6 bases and J by 6 bases, leaving 18 bases between them. This CDR3 has 15 amino acids. The CDR3 DNA sequence: TGTGCCAGCAGGTCCGGCCAGAGCCAATGCAATGAGCAGTTCTTC. Translated: CASRSGQSQCNEQFF.

V usage is TRBV28 and J usage is TRBJ1-1, with a tentative D call TRBD1 (5 bases). The CDR3 loop spans 13 amino acids. The V gene's germline CDR1 is MDHEN and CDR2 SYDVKM. The V end lost 7 bases, the J end lost 7 bases, and 16 bases lay between the germline ends. The CDR3 reads CASIGGGFGEAFF. The CDR3, as DNA: TGTGCCAGCATTGGGGGTGGGTTTGGTGAAGCTTTCTTT.

Turning to this clonotype: This may be a read error, as it is one base from a much larger clone. The rearrangement joins TRBV6-1 to TRBJ1-2, with D perhaps TRBD1 (5 bases). In germline, CDR1 is MNHNS, CDR2 SASEGT. CDR3 length equals 15 residues. With 7 bases removed from V and 4 bases from J, the gap between germline ends came to 19 bases. The CDR3 reads CASKWGPRRAYGYTF. In DNA, the CDR3 is TGTGCCAGCAAGTGGGGACCGAGAAGAGCCTATGGCTACACCTTC.

This clonotype was seen a few times. V gene TRBV28 combines with J gene TRBJ2-7; D not resolved. CDR1 and CDR2 from the germline V gene are MDHEN and SYDVKM. Deletions cut 4 bases from V and 12 bases from J, with 16 bases between. The length of the CDR3 is 12 residues. CDR3 protein: CASSSADRTLYF. The CDR3 nucleotides are TGTGCCAGCAGTTCAGCCGATCGGACGTTGTACTTC. Together with reference TRBV28 and TRBJ2-7, the CDR3 gives the full variable domain: DVKVTQSSRYLVKRTGEKVFLECVQDMDHENMFWYRQDPGLGLRLIYFSYDVKMKEKGDIPEGYSVSREKKERFSLILESASTNQTSMYLCASSSADRTLYFGPGTRLTVT.

This chain connects TRBV11-2 to TRBJ2-7, with 7 bases lining up with TRBD2. V shed 6 bases and J 3 bases; nucleotides not matched to a gene: 14. CDR1 and CDR2 from the germline V gene are SGHAT and FQNNGV. The length of the CDR3 is 16 residues. Here the CDR3 reads CASRKLGLADLYEQYF. CDR3 in DNA: TGTGCCAGCAGGAAACTGGGGCTAGCGGACCTCTACGAGCAGTACTTC.